The entry below describes one T cell receptor beta chain. This specimen includes other DNA sequences encoding the same CDR3. CDR3 size: 14 residues. V was pared by 3 bases and J by 2 bases, with 2 bases of the junction left unmatched. Germline lookup yields CDR1 SGHRS and CDR2 YFSETQ. This entry comes from a study of blood T cell repertoires in COVID-19. About the research overall: Samples taken during acute and convalescent COVID-19 were collected in the United States, Italy and Spain. The analysed material was cDNA or gDNA that came from T cells, B-cell-depleted T cells, or PBMCs.

Per the original data handling: Estimation of nucleated cell counts relied on the amplification of reference gene primers. The table came from immunoSEQ multiplex PCR; TCRdb's copy has only in-frame clones and leaves some out. Clone size and the V and J calls come from that table; the DNA yielded D and trimming. The table has fewer than 200,000 clones, around four fifths seen once. The sequenced material came from peripheral blood. The source is a man in his 70s with acute or convalescent COVID-19. The chain combines TRBV5-1 with TRBJ1-2, with TRBD1 matching over 9 bases. In DNA form, the CDR3 reads TGCGCCAGCAGCTCGACAGGGGGGAACTATGGCTACACCTTC. Translation: CASSSTGGNYGYTF. Full variable domain (missing parts from reference TRBV5-1 and TRBJ1-2): KAGVTQTPRYLIKTRGQQVTLSCSPISGHRSVSWYQQTPGQGLQFLFEYFSETQRNKGNFPGRFSGRQFSNSRSEMNVSTLELGDSALYLCASSSTGGNYGYTFGSGTRLTVV.